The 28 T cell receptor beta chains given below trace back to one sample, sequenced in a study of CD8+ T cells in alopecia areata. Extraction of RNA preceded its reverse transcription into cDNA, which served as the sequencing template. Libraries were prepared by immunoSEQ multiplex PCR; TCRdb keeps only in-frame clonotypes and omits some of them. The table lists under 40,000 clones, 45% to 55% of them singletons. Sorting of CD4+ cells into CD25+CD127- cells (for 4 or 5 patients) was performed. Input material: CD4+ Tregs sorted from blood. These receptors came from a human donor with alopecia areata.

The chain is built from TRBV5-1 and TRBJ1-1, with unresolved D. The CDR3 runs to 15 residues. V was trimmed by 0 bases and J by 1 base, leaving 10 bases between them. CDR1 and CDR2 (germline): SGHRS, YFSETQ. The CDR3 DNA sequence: TGCGCCAGCAGCTTGGAAGCCCTGGCGAACACTGAAGCTTTCTTT. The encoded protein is CASSLEALANTEAFF.

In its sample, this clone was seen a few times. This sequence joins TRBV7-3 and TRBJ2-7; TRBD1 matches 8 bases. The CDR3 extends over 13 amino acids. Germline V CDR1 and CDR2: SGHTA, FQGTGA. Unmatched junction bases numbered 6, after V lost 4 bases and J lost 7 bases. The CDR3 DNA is TGTGCCAGCAGCTCCGGACAGGGACGAGAGCAGTACTTC. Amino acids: CASSSGQGREQYF.

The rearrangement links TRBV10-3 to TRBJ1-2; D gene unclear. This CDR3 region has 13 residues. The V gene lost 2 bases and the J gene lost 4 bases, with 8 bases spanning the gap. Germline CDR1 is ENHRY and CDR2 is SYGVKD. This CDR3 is CAISERWGYGYTF. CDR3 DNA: TGTGCCATCAGTGAGAGGTGGGGCTATGGCTACACCTTC.

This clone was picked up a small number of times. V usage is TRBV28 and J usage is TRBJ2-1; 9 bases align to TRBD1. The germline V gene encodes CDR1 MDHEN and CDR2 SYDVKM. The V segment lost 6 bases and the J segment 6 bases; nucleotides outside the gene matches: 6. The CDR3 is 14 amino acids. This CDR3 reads CASSSGTGLNEQFF. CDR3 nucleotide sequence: TGTGCCAGCAGCTCCGGGACAGGGCTCAATGAGCAGTTCTTC.

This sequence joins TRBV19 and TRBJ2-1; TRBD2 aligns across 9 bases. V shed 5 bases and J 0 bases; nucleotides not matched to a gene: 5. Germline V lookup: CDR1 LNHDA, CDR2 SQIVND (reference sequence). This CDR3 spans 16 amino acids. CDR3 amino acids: CASSFRSGSSYNEQFF. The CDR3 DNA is TGTGCCAGTAGTTTTCGTAGCGGGAGCTCCTACAATGAGCAGTTCTTC.

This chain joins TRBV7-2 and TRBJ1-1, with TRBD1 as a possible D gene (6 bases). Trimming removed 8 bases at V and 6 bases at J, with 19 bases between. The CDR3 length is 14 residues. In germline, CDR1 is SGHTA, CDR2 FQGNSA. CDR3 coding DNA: TGTGCCAGCCGAATACGTGGGACAAGCGCTGAAGCTTTCTTT. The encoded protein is CASRIRGTSAEAFF.

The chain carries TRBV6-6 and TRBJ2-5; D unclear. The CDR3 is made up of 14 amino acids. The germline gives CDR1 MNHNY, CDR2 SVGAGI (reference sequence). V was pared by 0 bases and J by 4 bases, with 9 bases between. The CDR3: CASSYSSFSETQYF. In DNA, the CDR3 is TGTGCCAGCAGTTACTCGAGTTTTTCAGAGACCCAGTACTTC.

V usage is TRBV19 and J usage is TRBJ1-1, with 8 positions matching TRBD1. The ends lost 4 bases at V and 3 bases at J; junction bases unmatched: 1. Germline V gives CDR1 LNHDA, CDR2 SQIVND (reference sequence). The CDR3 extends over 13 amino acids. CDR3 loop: CASSTDRDTEAFF. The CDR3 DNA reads TGTGCCAGTAGTACGGACAGGGACACTGAAGCTTTCTTT.

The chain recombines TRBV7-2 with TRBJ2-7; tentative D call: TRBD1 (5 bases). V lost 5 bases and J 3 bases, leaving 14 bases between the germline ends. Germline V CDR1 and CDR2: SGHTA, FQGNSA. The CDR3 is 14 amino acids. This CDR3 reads CASSAIQENYEQYF. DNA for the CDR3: TGTGCCAGCAGCGCGATACAGGAGAACTACGAGCAGTACTTC.

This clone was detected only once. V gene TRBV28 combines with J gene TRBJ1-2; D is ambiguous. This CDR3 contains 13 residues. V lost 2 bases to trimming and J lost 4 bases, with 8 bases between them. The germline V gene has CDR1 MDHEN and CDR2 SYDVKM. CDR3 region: CASSLVAGYGYTF. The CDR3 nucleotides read TGTGCCAGCAGTTTAGTGGCAGGCTATGGCTACACCTTC.

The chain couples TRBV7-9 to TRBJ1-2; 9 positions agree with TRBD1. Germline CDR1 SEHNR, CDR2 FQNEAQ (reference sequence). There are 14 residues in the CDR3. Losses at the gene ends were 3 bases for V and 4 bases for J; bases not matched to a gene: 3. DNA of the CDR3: TGTGCCAGCAGCTTTATACAGGGGGCCTATGGCTACACCTTC. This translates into CASSFIQGAYGYTF.

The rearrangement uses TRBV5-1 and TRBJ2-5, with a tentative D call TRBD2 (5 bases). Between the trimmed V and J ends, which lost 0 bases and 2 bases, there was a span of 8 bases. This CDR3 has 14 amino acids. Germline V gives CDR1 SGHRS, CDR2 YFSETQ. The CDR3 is CASSLGERQETQYF. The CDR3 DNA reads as TGCGCCAGCAGCTTGGGGGAGAGGCAAGAGACCCAGTACTTC.

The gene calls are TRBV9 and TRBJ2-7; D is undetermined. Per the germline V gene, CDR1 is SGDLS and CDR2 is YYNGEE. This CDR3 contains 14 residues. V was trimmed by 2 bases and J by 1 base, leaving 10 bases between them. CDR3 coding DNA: TGTGCCAGCAGCGTCGAACCCCTTTCCTACGAGCAGTACTTC. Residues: CASSVEPLSYEQYF.

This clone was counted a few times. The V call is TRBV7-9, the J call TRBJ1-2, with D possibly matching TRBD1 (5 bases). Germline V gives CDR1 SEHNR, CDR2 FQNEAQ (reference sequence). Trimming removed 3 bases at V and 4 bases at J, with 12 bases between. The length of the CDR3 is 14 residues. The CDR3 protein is CASSFQGAGYGYTF. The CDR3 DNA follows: TGTGCCAGCAGCTTCCAAGGGGCGGGCTATGGCTACACCTTC.

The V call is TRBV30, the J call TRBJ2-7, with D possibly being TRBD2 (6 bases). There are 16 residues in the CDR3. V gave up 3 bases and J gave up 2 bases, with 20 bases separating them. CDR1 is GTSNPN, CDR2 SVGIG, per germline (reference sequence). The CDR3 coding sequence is TGTGCCTGGAGCCCTGGGCGGGACTCACTAGCCTACGAGCAGTACTTC. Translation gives CAWSPGRDSLAYEQYF.

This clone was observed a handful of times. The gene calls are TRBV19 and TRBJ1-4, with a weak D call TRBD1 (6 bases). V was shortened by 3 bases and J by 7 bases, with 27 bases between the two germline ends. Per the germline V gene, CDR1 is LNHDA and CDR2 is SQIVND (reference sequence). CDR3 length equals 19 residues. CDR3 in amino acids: CASSMVLRRMTGRTEKLFF. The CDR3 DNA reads TGTGCCAGTAGTATGGTACTCAGGCGGATGACAGGACGTACTGAAAAACTGTTTTTT.

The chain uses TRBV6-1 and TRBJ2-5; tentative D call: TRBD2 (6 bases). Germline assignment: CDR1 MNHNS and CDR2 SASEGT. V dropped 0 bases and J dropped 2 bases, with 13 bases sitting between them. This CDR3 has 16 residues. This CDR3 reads CASSEAPGLRQETQYF. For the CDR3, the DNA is TGTGCCAGCAGTGAAGCCCCGGGACTTAGACAAGAGACCCAGTACTTC.

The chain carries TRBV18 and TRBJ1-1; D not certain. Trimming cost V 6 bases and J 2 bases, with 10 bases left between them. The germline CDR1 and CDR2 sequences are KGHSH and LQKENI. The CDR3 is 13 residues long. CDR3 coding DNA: TGTGCCAGCTCGCGGACGGCAAACACTGAAGCTTTCTTT. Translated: CASSRTANTEAFF.

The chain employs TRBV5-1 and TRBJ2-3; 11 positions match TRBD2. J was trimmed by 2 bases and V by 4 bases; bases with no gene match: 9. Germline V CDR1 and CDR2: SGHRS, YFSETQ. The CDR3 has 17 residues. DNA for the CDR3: TGCGCCAGCAGCCGAGTCGGGACTAGCGGAATCACAGATACGCAGTATTTT. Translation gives CASSRVGTSGITDTQYF.

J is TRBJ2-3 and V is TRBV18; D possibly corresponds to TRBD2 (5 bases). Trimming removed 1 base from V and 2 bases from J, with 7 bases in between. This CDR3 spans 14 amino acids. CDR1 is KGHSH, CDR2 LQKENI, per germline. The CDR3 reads CASSPLAPTDTQYF. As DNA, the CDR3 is TGTGCCAGCTCACCACTAGCGCCCACAGATACGCAGTATTTT.

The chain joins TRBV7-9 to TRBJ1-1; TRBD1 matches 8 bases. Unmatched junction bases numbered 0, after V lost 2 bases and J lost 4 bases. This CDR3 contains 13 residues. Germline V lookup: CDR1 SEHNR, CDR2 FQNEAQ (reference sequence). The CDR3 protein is CASSLQGATEAFF. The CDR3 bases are TGTGCCAGCAGCTTACAGGGGGCCACTGAAGCTTTCTTT.

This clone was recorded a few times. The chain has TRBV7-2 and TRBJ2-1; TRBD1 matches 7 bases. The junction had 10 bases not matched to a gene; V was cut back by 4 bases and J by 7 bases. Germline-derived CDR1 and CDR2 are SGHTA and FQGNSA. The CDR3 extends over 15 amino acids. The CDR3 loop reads CASSSMTGSTNEQFF. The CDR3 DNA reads TGTGCCAGCAGCTCAATGACAGGGAGTACGAATGAGCAGTTCTTC.

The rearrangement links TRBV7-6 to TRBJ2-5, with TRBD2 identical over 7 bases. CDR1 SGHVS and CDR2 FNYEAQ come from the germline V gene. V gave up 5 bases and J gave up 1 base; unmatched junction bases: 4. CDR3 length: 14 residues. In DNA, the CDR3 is TGTGCCAGCAGCCCACGGGGGGTCCAAGAGACCCAGTACTTC. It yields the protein CASSPRGVQETQYF.

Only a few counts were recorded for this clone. For the CDR3, the DNA is TGCGCCAGCAGTCCTCAGCGGGAGGGCCGGAGGCAGTATTTT. Translating gives CASSPQREGRRQYF. The chain combines TRBV5-1 with TRBJ2-3; TRBD2 matches at 10 bases. V lost 5 bases, J lost 11 bases, and 11 bases stayed unmatched. The CDR3 has 14 residues. Germline V gene sequence: CDR1 SGHRS, CDR2 YFSETQ.

CDR3 DNA: TGCGCCAGCAGCCAAGACAGGGGGAATGGGGCCAACGTCCTGACTTTC. Amino acids: CASSQDRGNGANVLTF. The chain has TRBV4-3 and TRBJ2-6; the match to TRBD1 covers 7 bases. The junction had 2 bases not matched to a gene; V was cut back by 0 bases and J by 3 bases. Germline V gives CDR1 LGHNA, CDR2 YSLEER. The CDR3 has 16 residues.

The CDR3 is CASSAHYRGNEQFF. In DNA, the CDR3 is TGTGCCAGCAGTGCCCACTACAGGGGCAATGAGCAGTTCTTC. The rearrangement links TRBV6-5 to TRBJ2-1; 7 nucleotides line up with TRBD1. Unmatched junction bases numbered 7, after V lost 5 bases and J lost 6 bases. The CDR3 has 14 amino acids. CDR1 MNHEY and CDR2 SVGAGI come from the germline V gene.

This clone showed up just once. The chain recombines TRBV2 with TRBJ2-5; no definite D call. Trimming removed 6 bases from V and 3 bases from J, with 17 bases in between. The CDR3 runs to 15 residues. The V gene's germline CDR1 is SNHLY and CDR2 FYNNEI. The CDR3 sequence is CASRRTTVGEETQYF. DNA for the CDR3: TGTGCCAGCAGGCGGACGACGGTGGGTGAAGAGACCCAGTACTTC.

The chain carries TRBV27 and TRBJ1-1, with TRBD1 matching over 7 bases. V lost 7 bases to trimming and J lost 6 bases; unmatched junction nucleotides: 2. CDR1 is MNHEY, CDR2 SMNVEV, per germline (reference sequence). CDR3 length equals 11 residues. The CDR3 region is CASKGAAEAFF. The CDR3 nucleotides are TGTGCCAGCAAGGGGGCTGCTGAAGCTTTCTTT.